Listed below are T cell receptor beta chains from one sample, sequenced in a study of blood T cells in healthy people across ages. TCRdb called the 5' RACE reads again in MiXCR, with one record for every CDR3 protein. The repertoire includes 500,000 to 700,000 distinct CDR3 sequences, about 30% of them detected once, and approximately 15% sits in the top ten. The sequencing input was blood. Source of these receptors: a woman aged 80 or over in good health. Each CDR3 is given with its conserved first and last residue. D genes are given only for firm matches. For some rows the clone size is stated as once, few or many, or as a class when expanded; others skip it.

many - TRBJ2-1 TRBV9 CASSVQDHRSDEQFF TGTGCCAGCAGCGTACAGGACCACCGTTCGGATGAGCAGTTCTTC
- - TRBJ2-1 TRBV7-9 CASSDRPLNSYNEQFF TGTGCCAGCAGCGACCGGCCGCTAAACTCCTACAATGAGCAGTTCTTC
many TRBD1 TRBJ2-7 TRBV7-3 CASSALPGQGPYEQYF TGTGCCAGCAGCGCCTTGCCGGGACAGGGGCCCTACGAGCAGTACTTC
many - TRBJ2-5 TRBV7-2 CASSLSAPGGSGTQYF TGTGCCAGCAGCCTCTCCGCCCCAGGGGGGTCCGGGACCCAGTACTTC
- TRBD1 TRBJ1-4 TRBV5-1 CASKGAAANEKLFF TGCGCCAGCAAGGGGGCTGCAGCTAATGAAAAACTGTTTTTT
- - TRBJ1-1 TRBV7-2 CASSKGVEAFF TGTGCCAGCAGCAAGGGGGTTGAAGCTTTCTTT
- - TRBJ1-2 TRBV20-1 CSARDGGLGYGYTF TGCAGTGCTAGAGACGGGGGCCTCGGCTATGGCTACACCTTC
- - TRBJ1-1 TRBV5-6 CASSWRTPPEKAFF TGTGCCAGCAGCTGGCGGACTCCCCCTGAGAAGGCTTTCTTT
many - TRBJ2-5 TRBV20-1 CSAPSGSRGQQETQYF TGCAGTGCCCCGAGCGGGTCGCGGGGGCAGCAAGAGACCCAGTACTTC
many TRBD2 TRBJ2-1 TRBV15 CATSRRGVDYNEQFF TGTGCCACCAGCCGTCGGGGGGTGGACTACAATGAGCAGTTCTTC
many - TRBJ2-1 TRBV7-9 CASSLSSLRDEQFF TGTGCCAGCAGCTTATCATCACTTCGGGATGAGCAGTTCTTC
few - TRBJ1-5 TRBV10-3 CAINSDSNQPQHF TGTGCCATCAACAGCGATAGCAATCAGCCCCAGCATTTT
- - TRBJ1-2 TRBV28 CASSGTAIYGYTF TGTGCCAGCAGCGGAACAGCGATCTATGGCTACACCTTC
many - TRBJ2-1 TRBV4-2 CASSQEGRLGEQFF TGTGCCAGCAGCCAAGAGGGACGCCTTGGGGAGCAGTTCTTC
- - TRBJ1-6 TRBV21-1 CASSKWTGQSHNSPLHF TGTGCCAGCAGCAAATGGACAGGGCAATCCCATAATTCACCCCTCCACTTT
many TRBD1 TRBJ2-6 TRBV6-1 CASSLLGQISSGANVLTF TGTGCCAGCAGTCTTCTGGGACAGATCAGCTCTGGGGCCAACGTCCTGACTTTC
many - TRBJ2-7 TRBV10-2 CASSAARGYEQYF TGCGCCAGCAGTGCCGCCAGGGGCTACGAGCAGTACTTC
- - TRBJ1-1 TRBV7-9 CACSPIDTEAFF TGTGCCTGCAGCCCGATCGACACTGAAGCTTTCTTT
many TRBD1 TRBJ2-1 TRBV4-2 CASSPRDSNNEQFF TGTGCCAGCAGCCCCCGGGACAGCAACAATGAGCAGTTCTTC
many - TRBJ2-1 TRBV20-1 CSALDGRGNEQFF TGCAGTGCCCTGGACGGAAGGGGCAATGAGCAGTTCTTC
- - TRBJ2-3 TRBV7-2 CASSLGPVGVLCYTRYF TGTGCCAGCAGCTTAGGGCCCGTGGGGGTACTTTGCTATACGCGGTATTTT
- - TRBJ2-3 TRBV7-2 CASSRARGTDTQYF TGTGCCAGCAGCCGTGCTAGGGGCACAGATACGCAGTATTTT
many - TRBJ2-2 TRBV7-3 CASTSGAGGELFF TGTGCCAGCACTTCAGGGGCGGGCGGGGAGCTGTTTTTT
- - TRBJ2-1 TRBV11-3 CASSTQGRSYNEQFF TGTGCCAGCAGCACACAGGGAAGGTCCTACAATGAGCAGTTCTTC
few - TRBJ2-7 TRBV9 CASSRTSSSYNEQYF TGTGCCAGCAGCCGGACATCCTCCTCCTACAATGAGCAGTACTTC
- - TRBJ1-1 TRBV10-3 CAISPTSMNTEAFF TGTGCCATCAGTCCGACAAGCATGAACACTGAAGCTTTCTTT
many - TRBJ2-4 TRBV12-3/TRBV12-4 CASSPTGTLAKNIQYF TGTGCCAGCAGTCCCACAGGGACCCTAGCCAAAAACATTCAGTACTTC
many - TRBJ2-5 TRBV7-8 CASSLGGRGQETQYF TGTGCCAGCAGCTTGGGGGGGAGGGGGCAAGAGACCCAGTACTTC
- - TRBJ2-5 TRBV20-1 CSARDRREQYF TGCAGTGCTAGAGATAGACGGGAGCAGTACTTC
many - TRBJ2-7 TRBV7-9 CASSPSSEQYF TGTGCCAGCAGCCCATCAAGCGAGCAGTACTTC
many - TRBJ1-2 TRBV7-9 CASGASGGYTF TGTGCCAGCGGAGCCTCTGGGGGCTACACCTTC
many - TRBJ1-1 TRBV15 CATSSDRMNTEAFF TGTGCCACCAGCAGCGACCGAATGAACACTGAAGCTTTCTTT